Included here is one T cell receptor (beta chain) sequence, with context. The data derive from a study of monozygotic twins with inflammatory bowel disease. Added by template switching were UMIs that each held a 6-nucleotide sample barcode. From its re-call of the 5' RACE reads, TCRdb lists each CDR3 protein once, without DNA. The specimen's table records 150,000 to 200,000 distinct CDR3 sequences. This receptor was obtained from a human donor with ulcerative colitis or Crohn's disease, or a healthy co-twin of an affected twin (not recorded which). Sequenced material: blood.

CDR3 in amino acids: CASSPISQPGYFEQYF. J is TRBJ2-7 and V is TRBV7-6. There are 16 residues in the CDR3. Germline CDR1 and CDR2: SGHVS and FNYEAQ.